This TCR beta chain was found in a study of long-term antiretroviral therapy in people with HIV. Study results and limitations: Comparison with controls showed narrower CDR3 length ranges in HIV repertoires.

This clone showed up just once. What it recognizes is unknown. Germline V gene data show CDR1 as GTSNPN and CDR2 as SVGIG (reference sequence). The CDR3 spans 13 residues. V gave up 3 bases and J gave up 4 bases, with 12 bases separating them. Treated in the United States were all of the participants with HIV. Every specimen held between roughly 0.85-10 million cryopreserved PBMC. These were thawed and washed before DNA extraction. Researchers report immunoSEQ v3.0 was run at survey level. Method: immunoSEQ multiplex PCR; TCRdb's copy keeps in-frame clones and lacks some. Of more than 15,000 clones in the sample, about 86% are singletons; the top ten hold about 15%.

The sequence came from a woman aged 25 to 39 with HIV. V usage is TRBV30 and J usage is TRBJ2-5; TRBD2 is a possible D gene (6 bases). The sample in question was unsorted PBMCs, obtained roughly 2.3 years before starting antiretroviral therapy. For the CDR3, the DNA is TGTGCCTGGAGCGTTAATAGCGGAGAGACCCAGTACTTC. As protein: CAWSVNSGETQYF. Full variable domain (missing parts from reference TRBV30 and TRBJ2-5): SQTIHQWPATLVQPVGSPLSLECTVEGTSNPNLYWYRQAAGRGLQLLFYSVGIGQISSEVPQNLSASRPQDRQFILSSKKLLLSDSGFYLCAWSVNSGETQYFGPGTRLLVL.